These 27 T cell receptor beta chains were sequenced from one sample in a study of OX40 agonist ivuxolimab in advanced cancers. Sequenced by immunoSEQ multiplex PCR; TCRdb stores in-frame clones only, minus some. The table lists 55,000 to 65,000 clones, approximately 91% of them singletons, with 18% in the top ten. Sequenced here: CD4+ or CD8+ T cells sorted from blood, sampled in a trial of the OX40 agonist ivuxolimab. These receptors were collected from an adult with an advanced solid tumor such as melanoma, head and neck, liver or kidney cancer.

V usage is TRBV27 and J usage is TRBJ1-1, with unresolved D. V was pared by 2 bases and J by 11 bases, with 12 bases between. This CDR3 contains 12 residues. Germline loops: CDR1 MNHEY, CDR2 SMNVEV (reference sequence). The CDR3 region is CASSLPGMGAFF. The CDR3 DNA reads as TGTGCCAGCAGTTTACCGGGGATGGGCGCTTTCTTT.

The chain couples TRBV7-3 to TRBJ1-4; D remains ambiguous. The CDR3 loop spans 12 amino acids. Per germline, CDR1 SGHTA and CDR2 FQGTGA. V was pared by 2 bases and J by 8 bases, with 6 bases between. In DNA form, the CDR3 reads TGTGCCAGCAGCTTAGAAGGGGAAAAACTGTTTTTT. Its translation is CASSLEGEKLFF.

The V gene is TRBV5-8, the J gene TRBJ1-1; D is unclear. Germline loops: CDR1 SGHTS, CDR2 YDEGEE. The ends were cut back, 7 bases at V and 1 base at J, with 11 bases in the middle. CDR3 size: 13 residues. CDR3 bases: TGTGCCAGCCAAATAGGGTGGAACACTGAAGCTTTCTTT. Protein product: CASQIGWNTEAFF.

The rearrangement uses TRBV7-9 and TRBJ2-1; D is perhaps TRBD2 (7 bases). The CDR3 has 16 amino acids. V was clipped by 6 bases and J by 7 bases, with 22 bases between them. CDR1 and CDR2 (germline): SEHNR, FQNEAQ (reference sequence). In DNA, the CDR3 is TGTGCCAGCAGACCTACCTCTGGGGGGGCCGCGAATGAGCAGTTCTTC. This codes for CASRPTSGGAANEQFF.

V usage is TRBV6-5 and J usage is TRBJ2-5; unclear D gene. CDR3 size: 14 residues. Trimming cost V 5 bases and J 5 bases, with 15 bases left between them. CDR1 MNHEY and CDR2 SVGAGI come from the germline V gene. The CDR3 bases are TGTGCCAGCAGTAGAATAGGGTCTGGGGAGACCCAGTACTTC. Protein: CASSRIGSGETQYF.

The chain combines TRBV6-5 with TRBJ2-5, with 7 positions matching TRBD1. V shed 5 bases, J shed 2 bases, and the junction held 2 bases outside the gene matches. The CDR3 is 13 amino acids. Germline-derived CDR1 and CDR2 are MNHEY and SVGAGI. Written as DNA, the CDR3 is TGTGCCAGCAGTGAGGGACAGCAAGAGACCCAGTACTTC. Translating gives CASSEGQQETQYF.

This chain links TRBV14 with TRBJ2-7; no clear D. The V and J ends lost 1 base and 4 bases respectively, with 17 bases between them. The length of the CDR3 is 16 residues. Germline CDR1 and CDR2: SGHDN and FVKESK. DNA for the CDR3: TGTGCCAGCAGCCAAGGACACACCGGAGAGTTATACGAGCAGTACTTC. Its translation is CASSQGHTGELYEQYF.

The chain employs TRBV6-1 and TRBJ1-1; D remains unclear. Germline-derived CDR1 and CDR2 are MNHNS and SASEGT. The CDR3 is 13 residues long. V shed 7 bases and J shed 0 bases, with 9 bases lying between them. CDR3 in DNA: TGTGCCAGCACTACCCTTATGAACACTGAAGCTTTCTTT. It yields the protein CASTTLMNTEAFF.

This clone was observed a single time. CDR3 sequence: CASSYEQSLSYEQYF. CDR3 nucleotides: TGTGCCAGCAGTTACGAACAGTCACTCTCCTACGAGCAGTACTTC. The V call is TRBV6-5, the J call TRBJ2-7, with D uncertain. Per the germline V gene, CDR1 is MNHEY and CDR2 is SVGAGI. The CDR3 sequence is 15 residues long. V was shortened by 2 bases and J by 0 bases, with 11 bases between the two germline ends.

CDR3 sequence reads: CASSGGLAAYNEQFF. In nucleotides, the CDR3 is TGTGCCAGCAGCGGAGGACTAGCGGCCTACAATGAGCAGTTCTTC. This chain connects TRBV5-5 to TRBJ2-1, with TRBD2 identical over 10 bases. Per the germline V gene, CDR1 is SGHKS and CDR2 is YYEKEE (reference sequence). The CDR3 extends over 15 amino acids. Trimming at V came to 4 bases and at J to 2 bases, leaving 3 bases not matched to a gene.

V usage is TRBV5-1 and J usage is TRBJ2-7, with D possibly being TRBD1 (5 bases). The CDR3 has 16 amino acids. V dropped 0 bases and J dropped 2 bases, with 15 bases sitting between them. CDR1 is SGHRS, CDR2 YFSETQ, per germline. This CDR3 is CASSLGAGSMAYEQYF. The CDR3 nucleotides are TGCGCCAGCAGCTTGGGCGCAGGGTCAATGGCCTACGAGCAGTACTTC.

J is TRBJ2-5 and V is TRBV4-1, with 16 bases matching TRBD2. Looked up from germline, CDR1 is MGHRA and CDR2 is YSYEKL. This CDR3 region has 19 residues. V dropped 1 base and J dropped 3; count of bases not matched to a gene: 8. The CDR3 protein is CASSQVQPGLAGGKETQYF. The CDR3 nucleotides read TGCGCCAGCAGCCAAGTCCAGCCGGGACTAGCGGGGGGGAAAGAGACCCAGTACTTC.

This sequence joins TRBV27 and TRBJ1-1, with 7 bases lining up with TRBD1. The CDR3 consists of 15 residues. Germline V gene lookup returns CDR1 MNHEY and CDR2 SMNVEV (reference sequence). V shed 5 bases, J shed 1 base, and the junction held 7 bases outside the gene matches. The CDR3 loop reads CASSQNPGGNTEAFF. CDR3 sequence (DNA): TGTGCCAGCAGTCAAAACCCAGGGGGGAACACTGAAGCTTTCTTT.

The V call is TRBV19, the J call TRBJ1-1; no clear D. Trimming left V 4 bases short and J 1 base short, with 4 bases between. The CDR3 is 12 residues long. The germline CDR1 and CDR2 sequences are LNHDA and SQIVND (reference sequence). CDR3 DNA sequence: TGTGCCAGTAGTAGGGGGAACACTGAAGCTTTCTTT. Protein: CASSRGNTEAFF.

The V and J genes are TRBV11-2 and TRBJ1-1; D gene unclear. Trimming removed 4 bases at V and 3 bases at J, with 6 bases between. CDR3 length equals 12 residues. Germline V lookup: CDR1 SGHAT, CDR2 FQNNGV. CDR3 loop: CASSSWDTEAFF. The CDR3, as DNA: TGTGCCAGCAGCTCGTGGGACACTGAAGCTTTCTTT.

About this clone itself: This specimen includes other DNA sequences encoding the same CDR3. The V and J genes are TRBV6-5 and TRBJ2-7; D possibly uses TRBD1 or TRBD2 (5 bases each). Looked up from germline, CDR1 is MNHEY and CDR2 is SVGAGI. The V end lost 6 bases, the J end lost 2 bases, and 11 bases lay between the germline ends. The CDR3 has 13 residues. The CDR3 protein is CASSPGGPYEQYF. In DNA, the CDR3 is TGTGCCAGCAGCCCTGGGGGACCCTACGAGCAGTACTTC.

The chain carries TRBV7-8 and TRBJ1-1; D is ambiguous. This CDR3 is built from 16 residues. Germline V gene lookup returns CDR1 SGHVS and CDR2 FQNEAQ. Trimming stripped 4 bases from V and 10 bases from J, with 25 bases between. CDR3 residues: CASSSPHGVEWVVAFF. CDR3 nucleotides: TGTGCCAGCAGCTCTCCACATGGGGTCGAGTGGGTCGTAGCTTTCTTT.

This clone has only one observation. This rearrangement joins TRBV4-1 to TRBJ2-7, with D possibly being TRBD1 (6 bases). CDR3 size: 15 residues. Trimming took 1 base from V and 4 from J, leaving 14 bases between them. Germline V gives CDR1 MGHRA, CDR2 YSYEKL. The CDR3 region is CASSQGAGASYEQYF. The CDR3 DNA sequence: TGCGCCAGCAGCCAAGGGGCAGGGGCGAGTTACGAGCAGTACTTC.

The chain combines TRBV9 with TRBJ1-4; 7 bases are shared with TRBD1. Germline V lookup: CDR1 SGDLS, CDR2 YYNGEE. J was trimmed by 6 bases and V by 3 bases; bases with no gene match: 5. The CDR3 spans 14 residues. CDR3 nucleotides: TGTGCCAGCAGCGGACAGGGACGGCATGAAAAACTGTTTTTT. Protein sequence: CASSGQGRHEKLFF.

The gene calls are TRBV2 and TRBJ1-2, with D possibly matching TRBD1 (6 bases). Germline V gene sequence: CDR1 SNHLY, CDR2 FYNNEI. The CDR3 contains 14 residues. V dropped 6 bases and J dropped 0 bases, with 11 bases sitting between them. CDR3 sequence: CASSTGLSNYGYTF. The CDR3 DNA reads TGTGCCAGCAGCACAGGGCTATCTAACTATGGCTACACCTTC.

This clone was detected ten times or more. V is TRBV9 and J is TRBJ2-2; TRBD2 matches at 7 bases. V gave up 4 bases and J gave up 6 bases; unmatched junction bases: 9. This CDR3 region has 15 residues. Germline CDR1 and CDR2: SGDLS and YYNGEE. The CDR3 is CASSTGLTTAGELFF. Here the CDR3 DNA reads TGTGCCAGCAGCACGGGACTAACTACGGCCGGGGAGCTGTTTTTT.

The chain is built from TRBV7-6 and TRBJ2-5, with 9 bases lining up with TRBD1. The CDR3 has 13 amino acids. The ends lost 4 bases at V and 5 bases at J; junction bases unmatched: 2. Per germline, CDR1 SGHVS and CDR2 FNYEAQ. The CDR3 DNA reads as TGTGCCAGCAGCTGGGACAGGGAGGAGACCCAGTACTTC. Its protein is CASSWDREETQYF.

The rearrangement uses TRBV9 and TRBJ2-1, with 12 bases lining up with TRBD2. The CDR3 totals 14 residues. Germline CDR1 and CDR2: SGDLS and YYNGEE. J was trimmed by 7 bases and V by 5 bases; bases with no gene match: 4. This CDR3 reads CASSLAGGLNEQFF. The DNA of the CDR3 is TGTGCCAGCAGTCTAGCGGGGGGGCTAAATGAGCAGTTCTTC.

V gene TRBV5-8 combines with J gene TRBJ1-2; 9 bases fit TRBD1. With 6 bases clipped from V and 4 bases from J, the junction kept 4 bases outside the gene matches. CDR1 is SGHTS, CDR2 YDEGEE, per germline. The CDR3 is 13 amino acids. Written as DNA, the CDR3 is TGTGCCAGCAACACAGGGGGCCCCTATGGCTACACCTTC. As protein: CASNTGGPYGYTF.

The chain employs TRBV7-9 and TRBJ1-4, with TRBD1 matching 7 bases. V gave up 0 bases and J gave up 5 bases; unmatched junction bases: 3. This CDR3 contains 15 residues. Germline CDR1 SEHNR, CDR2 FQNEAQ (reference sequence). The CDR3 sequence is CASSLAGTANEKLFF. The CDR3 coding sequence is TGTGCCAGCAGCTTAGCCGGGACAGCAAATGAAAAACTGTTTTTT.

The chain is built from TRBV5-4 and TRBJ2-7, with a tentative D call TRBD2 (6 bases). The CDR3 covers 15 residues. Trimming left V 4 bases short and J 5 bases short, with 19 bases between. Germline assignment: CDR1 SGHNT and CDR2 YYREEE (reference sequence). The DNA of the CDR3 is TGTGCCAGCAGCGGGGGGAGTGGGCTAGTCGACGAGCAGTACTTC. Its translation is CASSGGSGLVDEQYF. The entire variable domain, with the rest obtained from reference TRBV5-4 and TRBJ2-7, is as follows: ETGVTQSPTHLIKTRGQQVTLRCSSQSGHNTVSWYQQALGQGPQFIFQYYREEENGRGNFPPRFSGLQFPNYSSELNVNALELDDSALYLCASSGGSGLVDEQYFGPGTRLTVT.

The CDR3 DNA reads TGTGCCACCAGCAGAGATAGCGGCGACGAGCAGTACTTC. Translated: CATSRDSGDEQYF. The chain combines TRBV15 with TRBJ2-7, with D maybe TRBD2 (6 bases). The CDR3 covers 13 residues. Germline V lookup: CDR1 LNHNV, CDR2 YYDKDF (reference sequence). Trimming shortened V by 0 bases and J by 5 bases, and 8 bases separated the two germline ends.